This T cell receptor (beta chain) emerged from a study of glioma-infiltrating T cells (TCRdb year 2016). Context from the whole study: Glioma tissue, non-neoplastic brain tissue and matched peripheral blood mononuclear cells were used as sources from which TCR alpha- and beta-chain repertoires were sequenced. To measure divergence between tissue and blood T-cell populations, each tissue-infiltrating repertoire was compared with the peripheral blood repertoire of the same patient. The paired cohort was made up of three low-grade glioma patients, fewer than 10 primary glioblastoma patients and three non-glioma patients who contributed non-neoplastic brain tissue.

Including the terminal cysteine and phenylalanine, the CDR3 comprises 18 residues. Only the CDR3 region is kept as DNA, spanning 54 bases read in frame from base 1. CDR1 and CDR2, per the germline V gene (reference sequence), are LGHDT and YNNKEL. Trimming removed 9 bases from V and 4 bases from J; the gene matches leave 17 bases unexplained. About this clonotype: The antigen it binds to is not known. Per-nucleotide qualities are absent, and no much larger clonotype sits a single base away.

The iRepertoire nested amplicon-rescue multiplex PCR (arm-PCR) platform was used to amplify TCR alpha and beta CDR3 regions from RNA. One-step reverse transcription and amplification used about 100-400 ng of tissue mRNA or PBMC total RNA as input. Following bead purification, Illumina adapters were added by a secondary multiplex PCR, and libraries between 200 and 400 bp were gel-purified. Libraries carried internal 6-nucleotide barcodes used for demultiplexing. Sequencing of the libraries was done on an Illumina MiSeq using 2x220 or 2x250 nucleotide paired-end reads. In the authors' own workflow: Paired reads were merged using FLASH 1.2.11 and aligned with BWA-MEM to the GRCh37 human genome, and TRA and TRB reads were then extracted. An IMGT-derived reference of cassette sequences and CDR3 motifs, with pseudogenes included, was used for V and J assignment. Three-frame translation of reads was performed, and productive CDR3s were defined as those with a C...FGXG motif and no stop codons. A clonotype was defined as a unique combination of a V-J cassette pair and a CDR3 amino acid sequence. Reads were filtered by Hamming distance, with the threshold set by the sequence error rate of each sample in mapped regions. TCRdb applied fastp at Q25 and MiXCR to the public reads, then kept only in-frame beta chains. Every CDR3 protein is listed once, alongside the most common genes and DNA of its rows. For this entry, the V and J calls and clone size follow TCRdb and not the study's own pipeline. The sample table lists fewer than 200,000 distinct CDR3 sequences, around 40% of them with a count of one. Of the sample, roughly 5.5% is held by the ten largest clones.

Overall study outcomes, separate from this receptor: Group comparisons rested on small numbers: three non-neoplastic, three low-grade glioma and fewer than 10 glioblastoma patients. Tissue and blood shared very few CDR3 sequences, a result attributed to high CDR3 diversity and limited sampling. VJ-independent divergence between tissue and blood was lower than expected in non-neoplastic patients but higher than expected in all gliomas, particularly low-grade gliomas.

Sequencing used glioma tissue, nonneoplastic brain tissue, or PBMCs (not recorded which). This receptor was taken from a human donor with low-grade glioma or glioblastoma, undergoing nonglioma brain surgery, or in good health (not recorded which). The chain uses TRBV3-1 and TRBJ2-5, and 13 bases in between align with TRBD2. Here is the DNA: TGTGCCAGACCCAGGTTGCGCCGGACTAGCGGGAGTCGAGAGACCCAGTACTTC. It translates as CARPRLRRTSGSRETQYF.